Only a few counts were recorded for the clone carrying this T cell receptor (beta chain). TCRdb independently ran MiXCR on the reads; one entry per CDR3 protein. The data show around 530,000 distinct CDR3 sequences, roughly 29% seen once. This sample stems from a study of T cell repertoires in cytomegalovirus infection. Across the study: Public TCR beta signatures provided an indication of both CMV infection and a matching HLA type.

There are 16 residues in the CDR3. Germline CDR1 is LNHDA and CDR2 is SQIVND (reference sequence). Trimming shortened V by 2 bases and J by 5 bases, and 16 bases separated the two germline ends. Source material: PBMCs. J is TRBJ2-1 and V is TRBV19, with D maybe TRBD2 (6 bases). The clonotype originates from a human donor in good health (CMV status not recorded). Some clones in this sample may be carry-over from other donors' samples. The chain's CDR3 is CASSILVGGQNNEQFF. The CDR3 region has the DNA TGTGCCAGTAGTATACTAGTCGGGGGTCAGAACAATGAGCAGTTCTTC.